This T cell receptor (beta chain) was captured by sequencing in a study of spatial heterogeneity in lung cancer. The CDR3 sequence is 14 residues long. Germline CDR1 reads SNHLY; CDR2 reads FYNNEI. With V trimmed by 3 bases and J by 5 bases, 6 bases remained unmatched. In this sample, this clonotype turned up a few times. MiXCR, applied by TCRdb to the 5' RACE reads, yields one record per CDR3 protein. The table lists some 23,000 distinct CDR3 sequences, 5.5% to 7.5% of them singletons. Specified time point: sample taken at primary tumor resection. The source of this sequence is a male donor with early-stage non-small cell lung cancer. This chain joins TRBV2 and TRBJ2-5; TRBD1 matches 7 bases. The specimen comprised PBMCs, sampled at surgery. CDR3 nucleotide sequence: TGTGCCAGCAGTGAGGAACAGGGGCGGGAGACCCAGTACTTC. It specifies CASSEEQGRETQYF. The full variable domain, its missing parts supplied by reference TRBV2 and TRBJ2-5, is EPEVTQTPSHQVTQMGQEVILRCVPISNHLYFYWYRQILGQKVEFLVSFYNNEISEKSEIFDDQFSVERPDGSNFTLKIRSTKLEDSAMYFCASSEEQGRETQYFGPGTRLLVL.